This T cell receptor beta chain appears in the sequencing data of a study of T cell responses to AZD1222 COVID-19 vaccine. Assay: immunoSEQ multiplex PCR; the TCRdb copy retains only in-frame clones and omits some. The repertoire holds fewer than 200,000 clones, more than 90% seen once, with more than 1.5% in the top ten. Points on this clone: The antigen remains unidentified.

Study-level results: The reported proportion of spike-specific TCRs targeting unmutated variant regions was nearly half.

The CDR3 extends over 14 amino acids. Germline CDR1 is SGHAT and CDR2 is FQNNGV. Deletions cut 5 bases from V and 4 bases from J, with 14 bases between. This chain links TRBV11-2 with TRBJ1-1; possibly TRBD1 for D (5 bases). The sample here was peripheral blood, taken on day 0 of AZD1222 vaccination. The sequence was obtained from an adult in good health. The CDR3: CASSASGLGTEAFF. The CDR3, as DNA: TGTGCCAGCAGCGCCTCAGGGTTGGGCACTGAAGCTTTCTTT.